This T cell receptor (beta chain) comes out of a study of graft-versus-host responses after intestinal transplantation. TCRdb's copy holds only in-frame clones and misses some; the assay was immunoSEQ multiplex PCR. Here the sample spans over 85,000 clones, roughly 91% being singletons. General study results and limits: Some GvH clones appeared in ileal mucosa or blood before recipient bone marrow.

As concerns this clone: Its antigen is currently unknown.

There are 14 residues in the CDR3. V was pared by 10 bases and J by 7 bases, with 10 bases of the junction left unmatched. Per the germline V gene, CDR1 is MNHEY and CDR2 is SMNVEV (reference sequence). This chain uses TRBV27 with TRBJ2-1, with TRBD2 identical over 10 bases. The clonotype was recovered from a human donor who received an intestinal transplant. The material was unstimulated CD8+ T cells sorted from spleen or lymph node cells, obtained before intestinal transplant. CDR3 residues: CANLSGRAWNEQFF. CDR3 nucleotide sequence: TGTGCCAACCTAAGCGGGAGGGCCTGGAATGAGCAGTTCTTC.